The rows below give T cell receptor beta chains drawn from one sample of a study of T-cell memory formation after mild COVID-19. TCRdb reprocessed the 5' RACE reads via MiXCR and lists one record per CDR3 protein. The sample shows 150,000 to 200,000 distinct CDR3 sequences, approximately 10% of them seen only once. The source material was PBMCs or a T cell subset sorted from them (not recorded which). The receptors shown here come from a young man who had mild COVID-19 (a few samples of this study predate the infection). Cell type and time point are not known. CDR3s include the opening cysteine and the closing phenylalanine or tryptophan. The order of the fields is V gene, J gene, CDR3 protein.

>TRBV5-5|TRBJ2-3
CASSGTAGDTQYF
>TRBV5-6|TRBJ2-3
CASSGDIRGDTQYF
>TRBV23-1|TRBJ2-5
CASSPPVLETQYF
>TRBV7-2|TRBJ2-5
CASSSGLVGETQYF
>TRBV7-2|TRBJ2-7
CASSLQTSGTNYEQYF
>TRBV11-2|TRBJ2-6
CASSFEGNVLTF
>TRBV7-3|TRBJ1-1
CASSFSGPNTEAFF
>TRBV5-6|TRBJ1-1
CASSLVDRKNTEAFF
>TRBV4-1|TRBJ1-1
CASSRQGYLEAFF
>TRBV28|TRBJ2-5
CASSLRGRYQETQYF
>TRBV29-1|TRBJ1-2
CSKRQGRILFPYGYTF
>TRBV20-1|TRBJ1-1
CSARTLGGGNTEAFF
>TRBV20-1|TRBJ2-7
CSALGQGNYEQYF
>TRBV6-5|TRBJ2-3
CASSRTGTTDTQYF
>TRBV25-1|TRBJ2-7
CASRAISGGSYEQYF
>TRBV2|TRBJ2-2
CASRRGETMNTGELFF
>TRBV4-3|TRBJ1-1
CASSQSSNTEAFF
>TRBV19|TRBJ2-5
CASRWSSQETQYF
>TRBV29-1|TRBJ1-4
CSGWTANEKLFF
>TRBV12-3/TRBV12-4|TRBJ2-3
CASSASLAGGLVGDTQYF
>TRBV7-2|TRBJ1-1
CASSLAGSGYGTEAFF
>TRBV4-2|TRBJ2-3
CASSLNRASTDTQYF
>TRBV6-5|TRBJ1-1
CASSSETGLEAFF
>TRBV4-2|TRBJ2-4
CASSPRERGVIQYF
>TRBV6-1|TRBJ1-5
CASSRISNQPQHF
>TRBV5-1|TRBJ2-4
CASSSPLGGADIQYF
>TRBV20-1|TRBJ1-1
CRRLGPGARTEAFF